This TCR beta chain originates from a study of Ad26.COV2.S vaccination and SARS-CoV-2 variants. This clone was seen just once. TCRdb keeps only in-frame clones here, not all; method: immunoSEQ multiplex PCR. The data show 350,000 to 500,000 clones, with 80% to 95% seen just once and around 4.5% held by the top ten. Treatment in this sample: around 19 received Ad26.COV2.S at low or high dose, single or two shots; several received placebo; per-sample allocation not given. It was on day 63 after the first vaccine or placebo injection that samples were taken. What was given as vaccine was an Ad26 vector encoding Wuhan-strain SARS-CoV-2 spike. The specimen was peripheral blood, collected in a trial of Ad26.COV2.S vaccine versus placebo. The TCR sequence derives from a person between 18 and 60 years old who received the Ad26.COV2.S COVID-19 vaccine or a placebo.

CDR3 DNA: TGTGCCAGCAGTGGACTAGCGGGGTCCTCCTACGAGCAGTACTTC. The encoded protein is CASSGLAGSSYEQYF. The rearrangement joins TRBV2 to TRBJ2-7; TRBD2 matches at 11 bases. Per germline, CDR1 SNHLY and CDR2 FYNNEI. Germline trimming cut 4 bases from V and 0 bases from J; bases unmatched to any gene: 2. The CDR3 is made up of 15 amino acids.